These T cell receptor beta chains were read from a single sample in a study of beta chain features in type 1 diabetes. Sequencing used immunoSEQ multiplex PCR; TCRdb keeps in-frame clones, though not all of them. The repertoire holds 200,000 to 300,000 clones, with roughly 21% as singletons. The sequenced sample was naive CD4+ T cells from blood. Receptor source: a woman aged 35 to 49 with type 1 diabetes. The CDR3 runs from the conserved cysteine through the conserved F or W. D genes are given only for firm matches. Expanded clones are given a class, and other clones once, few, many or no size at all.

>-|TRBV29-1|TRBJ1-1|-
CSVEKRLMNTEAFF
TGCAGCGTTGAGAAGCGCCTTATGAACACTGAAGCTTTCTTT
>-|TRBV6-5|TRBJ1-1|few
CASSYSTGGRTTEAFF
TGTGCCAGCAGTTACTCGACCGGGGGACGGACCACTGAAGCTTTCTTT
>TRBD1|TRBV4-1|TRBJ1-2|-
CASSQATPGGPYGYTF
TGCGCCAGCAGCCAAGCGACCCCAGGGGGGCCCTATGGCTACACCTTC
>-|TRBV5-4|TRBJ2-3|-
CASSLGQSTDTQYF
TGTGCCAGCAGCTTGGGGCAGAGCACAGATACGCAGTATTTT
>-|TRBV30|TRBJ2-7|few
CAWSVPPSEQYF
TGTGCCTGGAGTGTACCCCCCAGCGAGCAGTACTTC
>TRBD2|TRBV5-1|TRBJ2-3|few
CASRRGAEDTQYF
TGCGCCAGCAGGCGGGGGGCGGAGGATACGCAGTATTTT
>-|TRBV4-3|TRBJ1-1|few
CASSPQPTAGTEAFF
TGCGCCAGCAGCCCCCAACCGACCGCGGGCACTGAAGCTTTCTTT
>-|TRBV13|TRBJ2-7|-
CASSLLRTYEQYF
TGTGCCAGCAGCTTATTGAGGACCTACGAGCAGTACTTC
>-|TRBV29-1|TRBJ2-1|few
CSVEESSYNEQFF
TGCAGCGTTGAGGAGAGCTCCTACAATGAGCAGTTCTTC
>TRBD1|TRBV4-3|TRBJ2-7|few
CASSPRTGTEQYF
TGCGCCAGCAGCCCCCGGACAGGGACCGAGCAGTACTTC
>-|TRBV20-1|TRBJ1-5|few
CSASPRGPQHF
TGCAGTGCTAGTCCCCGCGGCCCCCAGCATTTT
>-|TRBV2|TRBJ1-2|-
CASSPQGNYGYTF
TGTGCCAGCAGCCCCCAGGGTAACTATGGCTACACCTTC
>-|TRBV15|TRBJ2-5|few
CATSSEETQYF
TGTGCCACCTCCTCGGAAGAGACCCAGTACTTC
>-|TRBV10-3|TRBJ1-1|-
CAISEDSSKAFF
TGTGCCATCAGTGAGGACAGTAGTAAAGCTTTCTTT
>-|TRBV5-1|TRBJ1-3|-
CASSLGTVSGNTIYF
TGCGCCAGCAGCTTGGGGACAGTCTCTGGAAACACCATATATTTT
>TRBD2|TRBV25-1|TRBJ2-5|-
CASSEPSAGGETQYF
TGTGCCAGCAGTGAACCTTCGGCCGGGGGGGAGACCCAGTACTTC
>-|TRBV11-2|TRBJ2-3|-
CASSSSGDTQYF
TGTGCCAGCAGCTCCTCAGGCGATACGCAGTATTTT
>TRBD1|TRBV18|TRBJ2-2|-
CASSRGTGDTRLFF
TGTGCCAGCTCACGCGGGACAGGGGATACTCGGCTGTTTTTT
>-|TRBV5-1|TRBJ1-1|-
CASSLEHLLNTEAFF
TGCGCCAGCAGCCTGGAACATCTGCTGAACACTGAAGCTTTCTTT
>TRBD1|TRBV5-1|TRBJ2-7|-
CASSFDRGNEQYF
TGCGCCAGCAGCTTTGACAGGGGCAACGAGCAGTACTTC
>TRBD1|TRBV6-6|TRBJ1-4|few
CASTTLGGQLFF
TGTGCCAGCACCACCCTAGGGGGCCAACTGTTTTTT
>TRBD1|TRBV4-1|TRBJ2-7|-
CASSHPGTALYEQYF
TGCGCCAGCAGCCACCCGGGGACAGCGCTATACGAGCAGTACTTC
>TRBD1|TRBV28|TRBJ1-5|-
CASSGQGAQPQHF
TGTGCCAGCAGTGGGCAGGGGGCTCAGCCCCAGCATTTT
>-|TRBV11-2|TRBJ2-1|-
CASSLDWQGYNEQFF
TGTGCCAGCAGCTTAGATTGGCAGGGCTACAATGAGCAGTTCTTC
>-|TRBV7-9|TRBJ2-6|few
CASSPRAGANVLTF
TGTGCCAGCAGTCCCCGGGCTGGGGCCAACGTCCTGACTTTC
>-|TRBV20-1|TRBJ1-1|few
CSAPRNTEAFF
TGCAGTGCCCCGAGGAACACTGAAGCTTTCTTT
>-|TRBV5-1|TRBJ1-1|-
CASSLSPGTLNTEAFF
TGCGCCAGCAGCTTGAGCCCCGGGACACTGAACACTGAAGCTTTCTTT
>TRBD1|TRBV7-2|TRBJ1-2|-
CASSVGQGSSGYTF
TGTGCCAGCAGCGTCGGACAGGGGAGCAGTGGCTACACCTTC
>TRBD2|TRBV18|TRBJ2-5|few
CASSPPTREGTQYF
TGTGCCAGCTCACCACCGACCCGGGAGGGGACCCAGTACTTC
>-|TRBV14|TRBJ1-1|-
CASSQRTGGKEAFF
TGTGCCAGCAGCCAACGGACGGGGGGAAAAGAAGCTTTCTTT
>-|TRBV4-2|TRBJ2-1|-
CASSQGSGAGGMGRQFF
TGTGCCAGCAGCCAGGGGAGCGGGGCAGGGGGCATGGGTAGGCAGTTCTTC
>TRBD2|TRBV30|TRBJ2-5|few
CAWSGSGAQYF
TGTGCCTGGAGTGGAAGCGGGGCCCAGTACTTC
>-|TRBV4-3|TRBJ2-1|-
CASSQNPQALATYNEQFF
TGCGCCAGCAGCCAAAACCCCCAAGCCCTAGCGACCTACAATGAGCAGTTCTTC
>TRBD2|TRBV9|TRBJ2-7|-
CASSATGGPFYEQYF
TGTGCCAGCAGCGCCACGGGGGGGCCCTTTTACGAGCAGTACTTC
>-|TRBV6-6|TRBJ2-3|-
CASSFPTRGADTQYF
TGTGCCAGCAGTTTCCCGACTAGGGGAGCAGATACGCAGTATTTT
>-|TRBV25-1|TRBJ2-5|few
CASSGGVTYQYF
TGTGCCAGCAGTGGGGGGGTAACCTACCAGTACTTC